Sequencing of this T cell receptor beta chain was carried out in a study of blood T cell repertoires in COVID-19 (dated by TCRdb to 2020 to 2021). In terms of the full investigation: The collaborator samples originated in the United States, Italy and Spain and spanned the acute and convalescent phases of COVID-19. Where HLA class I and class II types were available, the types were taken from metadata supplied by the sample provider, not from assay-based typing. Samples were obtained from the ongoing ImmuneRACE study (first 160 participants) and from 950 to 1,500 subjects provided by 6 global collaborators. Deeply sampled blood TCRbeta repertoires from subjects exposed to, actively infected with, or recovered from COVID-19 were included in the dataset. The repertoires were made available in a free public database intended to serve as a resource for research on the immune response to SARS-CoV-2. The sample metadata nearly always contained a de-identified subject ID, COVID-19 status, age in years and sex. The material from the prospective study consisted of cDNA or gDNA derived from T cells, B-cell-depleted T cells, or PBMCs. Beyond this particular receptor, the publication reports: Clinical and demographic metadata were provided uncurated, with the amount varying by source and participant.

The CDR3, cysteine through phenylalanine, is 16 amino acids long. The read is trimmed to its CDR3 DNA, 48 bases read in frame from base 1. As encoded in the germline V gene, CDR1 is MGHDK while CDR2 is SYGVNS. Germline trimming amounts to 4 bases on V and 5 bases on J, with 11 as the count of junction bases outside the gene matches. In the prospective study, participants were roughly 18 to 95 years old, resided in about two dozen geographic areas of the United States, and were enrolled through a virtual design. Cohort assignment in the prospective study relied on participant-reported clinical history from a screening survey and a study questionnaire. For ImmuneRACE Cohort 3, a participant was defined as recovered based on two consecutive negative NP/OP PCR tests, clearance by a healthcare professional, or resolution of symptoms. In the prospective study, mobile phlebotomists collected whole blood, serum and a nasopharyngeal or oropharyngeal swab from each participant. Participants in the prospective study had the option to provide additional blood draws and questionnaires over a roughly 2-month period. Before DNA extraction, prospective study blood samples were shipped either frozen or at room temperature.

The immunoSEQ Assay, a bias-controlled multiplex PCR, was used to amplify TCRbeta CDR3 regions from genomic DNA. Processing in the source paper ran as follows. Within the assay, amplification of reference gene primers was used to estimate how many nucleated cells each sample contained. To quantify the absolute abundance of each unique TCRbeta CDR3 rearrangement, sequence reads were collapsed and filtered. For each sample, productive Simpson clonality was calculated by taking the square root of Simpson's diversity index across productive rearrangements. Here the immuneACCESS table is served through TCRdb, limited to in-frame sequences with V and J called. Missing clones are a known gap in these copies; in checked studies unresolved V genes cover under half, and the rest lacks a known reason. From that table come the V and J calls and clone size; the DNA was used to work out D and trimming. The sample table shows hundreds of thousands of clones, and around nine tenths are seen once. 1.5% to 2% of the sample goes to the ten largest clones.

Only a few counts were recorded for this clone. Its antigen is still unknown. There are no base qualities to consult, and no much larger clone falls within one base. This sequence was found in a woman in her 50s who had recovered from COVID-19. The sequenced sample was PBMCs or T cells enriched from blood (not recorded which). The rearrangement joined TRBV25-1 to TRBJ2-5, and 9 bases in between align with TRBD1. CDR3 protein: CASSASEQGAAETQYF. The sequence in DNA is TGTGCCAGCAGTGCCAGTGAACAGGGGGCGGCGGAGACCCAGTACTTC. The reference TRBV25-1 and TRBJ2-5 proteins fill in what lies around the CDR3, so the full variable domain reads EADIYQTPRYLVIGTGKKITLECSQTMGHDKMYWYQQDPGMELHLIHYSYGVNSTEKGDLSSESTVSRIRTEHFPLTLESARPSHTSQYLCASSASEQGAAETQYFGPGTRLLVL.